This T cell receptor (beta chain) stems from a study of siplizumab effects on memory and regulatory T cells. Looked up from germline, CDR1 is SGDLS and CDR2 is YYNGEE. V was clipped by 6 bases and J by 3 bases; unmatched bases: 4. The CDR3 is 14 amino acids. Using immunoSEQ multiplex PCR, the repertoire was profiled, and TCRdb retains in-frame clones only, with some absent. This sample has 70,000 to 100,000 clones, with approximately 93% found just once. The source of this sequence is a human donor in good health. The sample taken for sequencing was CD8+ T cells sorted from blood. The V call is TRBV9, the J call TRBJ2-5; 11 positions match TRBD2. DNA for the CDR3: TGTGCCAGCAACCTAGCGGGGGGCGAAGAGACCCAGTACTTC. Protein sequence: CASNLAGGEETQYF.